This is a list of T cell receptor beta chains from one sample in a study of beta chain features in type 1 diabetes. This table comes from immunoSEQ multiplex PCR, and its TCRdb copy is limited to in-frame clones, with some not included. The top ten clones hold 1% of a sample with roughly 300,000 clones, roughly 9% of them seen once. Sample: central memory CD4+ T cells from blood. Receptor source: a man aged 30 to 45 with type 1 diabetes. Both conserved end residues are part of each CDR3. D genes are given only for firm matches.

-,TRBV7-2,CASSLAADPRDRQYF
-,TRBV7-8,CASSLQGGQPQHF
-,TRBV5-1,CASSQSTGNTGELFF
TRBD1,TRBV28,CASSSTRTGGRNEKLFF
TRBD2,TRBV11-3,CASSLDSGAGETQYF
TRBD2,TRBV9,CASSVGGGFYNEQFF
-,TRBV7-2,CASSSGPIPDGYTF
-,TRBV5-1,CASSLTQFQETQYF
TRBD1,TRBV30,CAWAGGESQPQHF
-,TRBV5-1,CASSLDFSGEQFF